This T cell receptor beta chain is drawn from a study of beta chain features in type 1 diabetes. About the study: Comparable age, gender and cell yields were observed in patients relative to healthy donors.

Study-wide results and limits: Among all four CD4+ subsets, Type 1 diabetes patients had TCRB CDR3s that were moderately but significantly shorter.

Germline V gives CDR1 SGDLS, CDR2 YYNGEE. Trimming pared 0 bases from V and 5 bases from J, leaving 13 bases between. The CDR3 is 15 residues long. Points on this clone: What it binds is unknown.

Reverse transcription of all isolated RNA meant that expressed TCRB transcripts were sequenced. Libraries were prepared by immunoSEQ multiplex PCR; TCRdb keeps only in-frame clonotypes and omits some of them. The table records over 100,000 clones, 15% to 20% of them present only once. CD4+ naive, central memory, regulatory and stem cell-like memory cells were sorted via CD45RO/CCR7/CD25/CD127/CD95/CD27. This sequence joins TRBV9 and TRBJ2-3; D is perhaps TRBD2 (7 bases). The TCR was taken from a man aged 25 to 40 with type 1 diabetes. Sequences were obtained from central memory CD4+ T cells from blood. This chain's CDR3 is CASSVGAGAKDTQYF. CDR3 coding DNA: TGTGCCAGCAGCGTAGGGGCGGGGGCAAAAGATACGCAGTATTTT.